A few counts support the clone carrying this T cell receptor (beta chain). Its target is not known. V shed 7 bases and J shed 6 bases, with 10 bases lying between them. Germline assignment: CDR1 SNHLY and CDR2 FYNNEI. The CDR3 runs to 11 residues. As to time point: blood 4 weeks post-SBRT, at nephrectomy. The treatment denotes: 15 Gy SBRT to primary tumor, nephrectomy 4 weeks later. Clear cell pathology was present in this patient's renal cell carcinoma. TCRdb keeps only in-frame clones here, not all; method: immunoSEQ multiplex PCR. The sample includes under 200,000 clones, 88% of them seen just once. The data are from a study of radiation and T cells in renal cell carcinoma. Study outcomes and limitations: Pretreatment tumor biopsies were lacking, so baseline clonotypes are unknown.

The chain joins TRBV2 to TRBJ2-7, with D hard to call. The material sequenced was blood, taken from a patient whose treatment included radiotherapy and nephrectomy. The TCR comes from a woman aged 50 to 65 with renal cell carcinoma. As DNA, the CDR3 is TGTGCCAGCAAGGCCAGCGTCGAGCAGTACTTC. Its protein is CASKASVEQYF.